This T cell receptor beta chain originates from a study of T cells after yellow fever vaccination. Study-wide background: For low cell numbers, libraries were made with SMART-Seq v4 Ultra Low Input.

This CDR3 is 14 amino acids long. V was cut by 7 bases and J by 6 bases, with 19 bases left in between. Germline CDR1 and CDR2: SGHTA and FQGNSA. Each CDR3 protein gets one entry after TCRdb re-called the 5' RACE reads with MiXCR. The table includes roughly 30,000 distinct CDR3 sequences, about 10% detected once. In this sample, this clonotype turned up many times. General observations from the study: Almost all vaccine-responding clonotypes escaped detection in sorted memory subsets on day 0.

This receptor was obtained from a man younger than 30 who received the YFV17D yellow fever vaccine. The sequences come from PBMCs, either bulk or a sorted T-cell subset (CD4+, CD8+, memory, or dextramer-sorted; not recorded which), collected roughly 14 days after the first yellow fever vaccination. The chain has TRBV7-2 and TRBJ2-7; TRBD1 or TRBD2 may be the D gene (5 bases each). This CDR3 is CASTSTGHGGEQYF. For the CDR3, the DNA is TGTGCCAGCACCTCGACGGGGCATGGAGGCGAGCAGTACTTC. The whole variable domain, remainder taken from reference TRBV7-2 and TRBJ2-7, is GAGVSQSPSNKVTEKGKDVELRCDPISGHTALYWYRQSLGQGLEFLIYFQGNSAPDKSGLPSDRFSAERTGGSVSTLTIQRTQQEDSAVYLCASTSTGHGGEQYFGPGTRLTVT.